This T cell receptor beta chain was obtained from a study of T cell responses to AZD1222 COVID-19 vaccine (dated by TCRdb to about 2021). The study in broad terms: AZD1222 recipients whose second dose came at about 4 weeks and those whose second dose came at about 12 weeks were combined into one group, since spike-specific TCR depth and breadth did not differ between the two schedules. TCR sequencing was performed for roughly 240 trial participants, of whom roughly 200 were given two doses of AZD1222 and around 26 were given two doses of MenACWY control vaccine. Trial participants were enrolled into age subgroups of 18-55, 56-69 and 70-plus years, which contained about 150, 28 and 57 TCR-sequenced participants, respectively.

The CDR3 regions of human TCRbeta chains were analyzed by immunosequencing. Regarding the original processing steps: Repertoire TCRs were checked for matches against a reference library of SARS-CoV-2-specific TCRs that had been generated using the MIRA antigen-specificity platform. Breadth was defined as the fraction of unique TCRs that were SARS-CoV-2-associated, and depth was defined as the fraction of total T cells that were SARS-CoV-2-associated. Using the MIRA data, each spike-specific TCR was assigned both to the spike region to which the TCR was reactive and to a CD4 or CD8 class. Log10-transformed breadth and depth values were compared by one-way ANOVA with Sidak's multiple comparisons tests. TCRdb retrieved this table from immuneACCESS and kept in-frame rearrangements only. Not all clones are present; in checked studies, unresolved V genes account for under half, and no reason is known for the remainder. D and trimming come from the DNA, and the V and J calls and clone size come from that table. Counted in this sample were about 170,000 clones; roughly 93% of them appeared once. The biggest ten clones account for approximately 3.9% of the sample.

A note on this clone: Its binding antigen is unknown. No base quality values were provided; no much bigger clone lies one nucleotide off.

The investigation overall reported the following: After two AZD1222 doses, spike-specific TCR breadth and depth were significantly higher than at day 0 and than in MenACWY recipients. Participants were mostly white British and included more females than males, and it was suggested by the authors that clonal diversity may have been underestimated. Because no day 14 peak-response samples were available, repertoires were characterized only after the peak T cell response. Vaccine-associated CD4 TCRs spanned the whole spike protein, with dominant responses in regions 160-218 and 743-854. Conclusions about previously exposed vaccinees are limited because only 5 or 6 AZD1222 recipients were SARS-CoV-2 seropositive at baseline. Nearly half of unique spike-specific TCRs reportedly recognized epitopes outside regions mutated in the B.1.351 and B.1.1.7 variants. In the small 56-69-year group, the increase in depth fell short of significance, most likely because of low power.

Per the publication, the time point label means: baseline before first vaccination. Samples from vaccinated people were obtained from the UK trials COV001 and COV002, which included a single-blind randomized controlled phase 2/3 trial of AZD1222 (ChAdOx1 nCoV-19) in healthy adults. Trial participant PBMC samples were collected at day 0 and day 28 after the second dose for TCRbeta chain sequencing. CDR1 and CDR2 are drawn from the germline V gene (reference sequence): MNHEY, SMNVEV. CDR3 length: 14 amino acids, cysteine to phenylalanine. The only DNA kept is the CDR3, 42 bases in frame from the first base. The germline V and J ends show losses of 6 bases and 5 bases respectively, and no gene match explains 8 bases of the junction.

The sample here was peripheral blood, taken on day 0 of AZD1222 vaccination. In this chain, TRBV27 is recombined with TRBJ2-7; 9 of the junction bases match TRBD1. The receptor was isolated from an adult in good health. CDR3 protein: CASRTRTGVHEQYF. The DNA is TGTGCCAGCAGGACGAGGACAGGGGTCCACGAGCAGTACTTC.